This T cell receptor beta chain was identified during a study of OX40 agonist ivuxolimab in advanced cancers. Study overall: Patients were treated with ivuxolimab, an agonistic anti-OX40 (CD134) antibody.

The assay was immunoSEQ multiplex PCR, and TCRdb's table has in-frame clones only and misses some. The repertoire holds tens of thousands of clones, with about 87% as singletons. V trimming: 6 bases; J trimming: 5 bases; junction bases outside the gene matches: 11. CDR1 MNHEY and CDR2 SMNVEV come from the germline V gene (reference sequence). There are 16 residues in the CDR3. Systemic immunosuppression or a history of autoimmune disease excluded patients. Blood specimens came from baseline, cycle 4 day 1, and cycle 7 day 1. This sequence joins TRBV27 and TRBJ2-1; 9 positions agree with TRBD1. The sample here was CD4+ or CD8+ T cells sorted from blood, taken in a trial of the OX40 agonist ivuxolimab. The origin of this receptor is an adult with an advanced solid tumor such as melanoma, head and neck, liver or kidney cancer. The CDR3 nucleotides read TGTGCCAGCAGCTACCTGGGGACAGGGCAACACAATGAGCAGTTCTTC. Translating gives CASSYLGTGQHNEQFF.